The entry below gives a single TCR beta chain sequence along with its context. The germline gives CDR1 LGHNA, CDR2 YSLEER. CDR3 size: 15 residues. With 0 bases removed from V and 2 bases from J, the gap between germline ends came to 10 bases. The entry originates in a study of blood T cell repertoires in COVID-19. On the study more broadly: Donors in the United States, Italy and Spain gave samples during acute or convalescent COVID-19. The cDNA or gDNA used as material had been derived from T cells, B-cell-depleted T cells, or PBMCs.

Original handling: For nucleated cells, counts were estimated from reference gene primer amplification. Assay: immunoSEQ multiplex PCR; the TCRdb copy retains only in-frame clones and omits some. Clone size and V and J calls were adopted from that table, with D and trimming inferred from the DNA. Of fewer than 65,000 clones listed, more than 70% are singletons. The origin of this receptor is a man aged 55 to 70 with acute or convalescent COVID-19. What was sequenced was peripheral blood. The V and J genes are TRBV4-3 and TRBJ1-2, with a tentative D call TRBD1 (6 bases). The CDR3 sequence: CASSQDRQGNYGYTF. In DNA, the CDR3 is TGCGCCAGCAGCCAAGATCGGCAGGGGAACTATGGCTACACCTTC.